This TCR beta chain was identified in a study of cytomegalovirus exposure and HLA in healthy donors. With respect to this clone: Antigen specificity is unknown.

The PCR ran on 60 Vbeta and 13 Jbeta primers. Produced via immunoSEQ multiplex PCR; TCRdb's table is partial and in-frame only. This sample has roughly 120,000 clones, with 67% found just once. Broader study findings: In a later analysis, a missense DCLRE1C variant was linked to TCR beta V- and J-gene trimming.

The CDR3 extends over 17 amino acids. Germline V gene lookup returns CDR1 MDHEN and CDR2 SYDVKM. V lost 9 bases and J lost 0, with 21 bases in between. J is TRBJ1-5 and V is TRBV28; possible D gene TRBD1, 5 bases. The material sequenced was PBMCs. The sequence was collected from a man between 18 and 35 years old in good health and CMV-seropositive. The CDR3 protein is CASLGQGRKNSNQPQHF. In DNA, the CDR3 is TGTGCCAGTCTCGGCCAGGGAAGAAAAAATAGCAATCAGCCCCAGCATTTT.